The clone carrying this TCR beta chain was seen ten or more times. This specimen comes from a study of metastatic and nonmetastatic thyroid tumors. Every patient was untreated before thyroid surgery. TCRdb ran MiXCR on the PCR reads. Here the sample spans 20,000 to 25,000 clones, about a quarter being singletons. This clonotype originated in a female donor with papillary thyroid cancer or a benign thyroid nodule (not recorded which). Some clones in this sample may be carry-over from other donors' samples. The sample comprised tumor tissue.

The CDR3 DNA sequence: TGTGCCAGCAGCCATACGGATGAGCAGTTCTTC. As protein: CASSHTDEQFF. The chain uses TRBV7-9 and TRBJ2-1; D gene unclear. The V end lost 5 bases, the J end lost 8 bases, and 7 bases lay between the germline ends. Germline loops: CDR1 SEHNR, CDR2 FQNEAQ (reference sequence). CDR3 size: 11 residues.